The 19 T cell receptor beta chains presented below share a single source sample, sequenced in a study of cytomegalovirus exposure and HLA in healthy donors. The PCR had 60 Vbeta and 13 Jbeta primers. TCRdb keeps only in-frame clones here, not all; method: immunoSEQ multiplex PCR. The table records 170,000 or so clones, 78% of them present only once. The sample taken for sequencing was PBMCs. These receptors originate from a woman aged 45-59 years in good health and CMV-seropositive.

The rearrangement uses TRBV18 and TRBJ2-6; 7 bases are a match to TRBD2. Losses at the gene ends were 2 bases for V and 8 bases for J; bases not matched to a gene: 3. There are 14 residues in the CDR3. Per germline, CDR1 KGHSH and CDR2 LQKENI. CDR3 coding DNA: TGTGCCAGCTCACCAGGGCGGGGGACCAACGTCCTGACTTTC. Translated: CASSPGRGTNVLTF.

J is TRBJ2-2 and V is TRBV6-5; D not certain. CDR1 and CDR2 from the germline V gene are MNHEY and SVGAGI. Trimming cost V 10 bases and J 8 bases, with 17 bases left between them. This CDR3 is 13 amino acids long. The CDR3 DNA is TGTGCCACCGAAAGCAGGTTTATGGGGGAGCTGTTTTTT. The encoded protein is CATESRFMGELFF.

The chain couples TRBV19 to TRBJ1-5, with D tentatively TRBD1 (6 bases). V was shortened by 4 bases and J by 7 bases, with 14 bases between the two germline ends. In germline, CDR1 is LNHDA, CDR2 SQIVND (reference sequence). The CDR3 spans 14 residues. The CDR3 DNA reads TGTGCCAGTAGTACCCATTCTCAGGGGCAGCCCCAGCATTTT. Protein product: CASSTHSQGQPQHF.

This clone was counted a single time. The chain couples TRBV30 to TRBJ2-3; TRBD1 aligns across 8 bases. There are 15 residues in the CDR3. Germline loops: CDR1 GTSNPN, CDR2 SVGIG (reference sequence). The J segment lost 3 bases and the V segment lost 4 bases, leaving 9 bases of the junction unmatched. CDR3 coding DNA: TGTGCCTGGAACCACGGACAGGGTTCGACAGATACGCAGTATTTT. The encoded protein is CAWNHGQGSTDTQYF.

The chain joins TRBV5-1 to TRBJ1-3, with 7 bases identical to TRBD1. This CDR3 contains 15 residues. Looked up from germline, CDR1 is SGHRS and CDR2 is YFSETQ. V dropped 4 bases and J dropped 0; count of bases not matched to a gene: 4. The DNA of the CDR3 is TGCGCCAGCAGCCCAGGGACAGCCTCTGGAAACACCATATATTTT. Translating it yields CASSPGTASGNTIYF.

The J gene is TRBJ1-6, the V gene TRBV7-2, with D perhaps matching TRBD1 (5 bases). Germline loops: CDR1 SGHTA, CDR2 FQGNSA. The CDR3 is 12 amino acids. The V end lost 5 bases, the J end lost 11 bases, and 10 bases lay between the germline ends. Here the CDR3 DNA reads TGTGCCAGCAGCGCTACAGGCGCACCCCTCCACTTT. This encodes CASSATGAPLHF.

The V and J genes are TRBV5-1 and TRBJ1-5; possible D gene TRBD1, 6 bases. Germline loops: CDR1 SGHRS, CDR2 YFSETQ. V lost 4 bases, J lost 3 bases, and 11 bases lay in between. The length of the CDR3 is 14 residues. Here the CDR3 DNA reads TGCGCCAGCAGCCCAGGACAGCCCAATCAGCCCCAGCATTTT. Translation: CASSPGQPNQPQHF.

V usage is TRBV10-3 and J usage is TRBJ1-2; D not certain. Germline-derived CDR1 and CDR2 are ENHRY and SYGVKD. V was trimmed by 3 bases and J by 4 bases, leaving 15 bases between them. The CDR3 totals 15 residues. CDR3: CAISDAGSLFYGYTF. In DNA, the CDR3 is TGTGCCATCAGTGACGCCGGGTCTTTATTCTATGGCTACACCTTC.

This clone has just one count. Mismatch with germline at one junction end may stem from a read error. The chain joins TRBV6-4 to TRBJ2-1; 10 bases map to TRBD2. The CDR3 consists of 13 residues. Per the germline V gene, CDR1 is MRHNA and CDR2 is SNTAGT. The CDR3 nucleotides are TGTGCCAGCAGTGACTCTAGCGGGGGGCCCTCTGTCTTC. This encodes CASSDSSGGPSVF.

The rearrangement uses TRBV10-3 and TRBJ2-3; D not certain. The ends were cut back, 3 bases at V and 2 bases at J, with 3 bases in the middle. CDR3 length equals 12 residues. The V gene's germline CDR1 is ENHRY and CDR2 SYGVKD. The CDR3 DNA follows: TGTGCCATCAGTGACTTCACAGATACGCAGTATTTT. Protein: CAISDFTDTQYF.

V and J are TRBV6-5 and TRBJ2-7; no clear D. The CDR3 runs 13 residues. The V gene lost 4 bases and the J gene lost 3 bases, with 10 bases spanning the gap. Germline CDR1 is MNHEY and CDR2 is SVGAGI. DNA for the CDR3: TGTGCCAGCAGTTGGAACAGCTTCTACGAGCAGTACTTC. It is translated as CASSWNSFYEQYF.

J is TRBJ2-1 and V is TRBV7-3, with D perhaps matching TRBD1 (6 bases). CDR1 and CDR2 from the germline V gene are SGHTA and FQGTGA. This CDR3 spans 15 amino acids. V was clipped by 2 bases and J by 0 bases, with 8 bases between them. This CDR3 is CASSLGQTSYNEQFF. CDR3 sequence (DNA): TGTGCCAGCAGCTTAGGACAGACCTCCTACAATGAGCAGTTCTTC.

The rearrangement links TRBV7-9 to TRBJ1-1; D call uncertain. Between the trimmed V and J ends, which lost 3 bases and 3 bases, there was a span of 5 bases. Looked up from germline, CDR1 is SEHNR and CDR2 is FQNEAQ (reference sequence). This CDR3 is 12 amino acids long. The CDR3 protein is CASSFRDTEAFF. Here the CDR3 DNA reads TGTGCCAGCAGCTTTCGAGACACTGAAGCTTTCTTT.

V gene TRBV5-1 combines with J gene TRBJ2-2; possibly TRBD2 for D (6 bases). CDR3 size: 15 residues. V was trimmed by 3 bases and J by 4 bases, leaving 13 bases between them. Looked up from germline, CDR1 is SGHRS and CDR2 is YFSETQ. This chain's CDR3 is CASSYGGLSTGELFF. CDR3 sequence (DNA): TGCGCCAGCAGCTACGGAGGGTTGAGCACCGGGGAGCTGTTTTTT.

V usage is TRBV5-8 and J usage is TRBJ1-1, with 10 positions matching TRBD1. The ends lost 6 bases at V and 10 bases at J; junction bases unmatched: 15. Germline CDR1 SGHTS, CDR2 YDEGEE. The CDR3 runs 15 residues. The CDR3, as DNA: TGTGCCAGCACCGCCGGGACAGGGGAAACCCTGGGAGCTTTCTTT. Protein: CASTAGTGETLGAFF.

V and J are TRBV1 and TRBJ2-5; whether TRBD1, the table's D call, matches the DNA was not checked. TRBV1 is listed as a pseudogene. The CDR3 has 14 residues. The CDR3 sequence is CTSSFRDSQETQYF. As DNA, the CDR3 is TGCACCAGCAGCTTCCGGGACAGCCAAGAGACCCAGTACTTC.

V is TRBV27 and J is TRBJ2-7; a possible D gene is TRBD2 (5 bases). The CDR3 covers 15 residues. In germline, CDR1 is MNHEY, CDR2 SMNVEV (reference sequence). V lost 8 bases, J lost 2 bases, and 19 bases lay in between. CDR3 sequence: CASAVKPGTTYEQYF. The CDR3 nucleotides are TGTGCCAGCGCCGTCAAGCCGGGAACAACCTACGAGCAGTACTTC.

The V gene is TRBV5-1, the J gene TRBJ1-1; 7 nucleotides agree with TRBD1. Losses at the gene ends were 4 bases for V and 12 bases for J; bases not matched to a gene: 9. The germline CDR1 and CDR2 sequences are SGHRS and YFSETQ. This CDR3 contains 12 residues. DNA of the CDR3: TGCGCCAGCAGCGGGGACAGCGCTTACTCTTTCTTT. Its protein product is CASSGDSAYSFF.

V gene TRBV4-1 combines with J gene TRBJ2-1; weak D call: TRBD2 (6 bases). The CDR3 sequence is 17 residues long. Germline V CDR1 and CDR2: MGHRA, YSYEKL. The V and J ends lost 4 bases and 0 bases respectively, with 16 bases between them. The CDR3 coding sequence is TGCGCCAGCAGCCTCTCCCCGCCCGGGAGCTCCTACAATGAGCAGTTCTTC. It codes for CASSLSPPGSSYNEQFF.